The 16 T cell receptor beta chains given below trace back to one sample, sequenced in a study of T cell responses to AZD1222 COVID-19 vaccine. Some clones are missing from TCRdb's copy, which holds only in-frame ones; the method was immunoSEQ multiplex PCR. The sample holds about 200,000 clones; roughly nine tenths are singletons and the top ten take 3% to 4%. This specimen was peripheral blood, taken 28 days after the second AZD1222 dose. These receptors were obtained from an adult who received the AZD1222 COVID-19 vaccine.

The rearrangement uses TRBV27 and TRBJ2-5; the match to TRBD2 covers 7 bases. V gave up 1 base and J gave up 5 bases; unmatched junction bases: 19. Germline-derived CDR1 and CDR2 are MNHEY and SMNVEV (reference sequence). This CDR3 is built from 19 residues. The CDR3 region has the DNA TGTGCCAGCAGTTTATTTGGGGCCCGGGCTAGCGGCCTGAGGGAGACCCAGTACTTC. Translated, it gives CASSLFGARASGLRETQYF.

The chain combines TRBV28 with TRBJ1-5, with D possibly matching TRBD1 (6 bases). V gave up 6 bases and J gave up 2 bases, with 14 bases separating them. Looked up from germline, CDR1 is MDHEN and CDR2 is SYDVKM. The CDR3 sequence is 15 residues long. The CDR3 region has the DNA TGTGCCAGCAGGGGAACAGGGTATGGCAATCAGCCCCAGCATTTT. Protein sequence: CASRGTGYGNQPQHF. The full variable domain, in which reference TRBV28 and TRBJ1-5 provide the parts outside the CDR3, is DVKVTQSSRYLVKRTGEKVFLECVQDMDHENMFWYRQDPGLGLRLIYFSYDVKMKEKGDIPEGYSVSREKKERFSLILESASTNQTSMYLCASRGTGYGNQPQHFGDGTRLSIL.

The V and J genes are TRBV7-9 and TRBJ1-6; TRBD1 aligns across 7 bases. Per germline, CDR1 SEHNR and CDR2 FQNEAQ (reference sequence). J was trimmed by 9 bases and V by 4 bases; bases with no gene match: 6. This CDR3 spans 14 amino acids. The chain's CDR3 is CASSSTGIASPLHF. DNA for the CDR3: TGTGCCAGCAGCTCGACAGGGATTGCTTCACCCCTCCACTTT.

The rearrangement uses TRBV6-2 or TRBV6-3 and TRBJ2-4; D may be TRBD2 (5 bases). The V gene's germline CDR1 is MNHEY and CDR2 SVGEGT. The CDR3 is 14 residues long. The V end lost 5 bases, the J end lost 2 bases, and 10 bases lay between the germline ends. CDR3 coding DNA: TGTGCCAGCAGTCCCCGGGATCCCAAAAACATTCAGTACTTC. Translating it yields CASSPRDPKNIQYF.

The genes are TRBV5-1 and TRBJ2-1; D not resolved. The CDR3 runs 15 residues. CDR1 SGHRS and CDR2 YFSETQ come from the germline V gene. Trimming pared 0 bases from V and 3 bases from J, leaving 10 bases between. Here the CDR3 reads CASSLVLGGYNEQFF. CDR3 nucleotide sequence: TGCGCCAGCAGCTTGGTGCTTGGCGGCTACAATGAGCAGTTCTTC.

V gene TRBV5-1 combines with J gene TRBJ2-7, with D tentatively TRBD2 (6 bases). The CDR3 spans 16 residues. Looked up from germline, CDR1 is SGHRS and CDR2 is YFSETQ. Deletions cut 0 bases from V and 4 bases from J, with 17 bases between. The chain's CDR3 is CASSLGAGPWEYEQYF. DNA of the CDR3: TGCGCCAGCAGCTTGGGAGCGGGCCCCTGGGAGTACGAGCAGTACTTC.

The rearrangement joins TRBV30 to TRBJ1-5; D ambiguous. The germline V gene has CDR1 GTSNPN and CDR2 SVGIG (reference sequence). Deletions cut 2 bases from V and 9 bases from J, with 17 bases between. This CDR3 is built from 14 residues. The CDR3 loop is CAWSNSDLLGPQHF. The CDR3 DNA follows: TGTGCCTGGAGTAACTCGGACCTATTAGGGCCCCAGCATTTT. The full variable domain, its missing parts supplied by reference TRBV30 and TRBJ1-5, is SQTIHQWPATLVQPVGSPLSLECTVEGTSNPNLYWYRQAAGRGLQLLFYSVGIGQISSEVPQNLSASRPQDRQFILSSKKLLLSDSGFYLCAWSNSDLLGPQHFGDGTRLSIL.

Here the CDR3 reads CATSDPGTGGPHEQYF. CDR3 bases: TGTGCCACCAGTGACCCCGGGACAGGGGGGCCCCACGAGCAGTACTTC. The V gene is TRBV24-1, the J gene TRBJ2-7, with 11 bases aligning to TRBD1. With 4 bases clipped from V and 5 bases from J, the junction kept 9 bases outside the gene matches. This CDR3 comprises 16 residues. The V gene's germline CDR1 is KGHDR and CDR2 SFDVKD.

On this clone: A read error may account for a junction end that differs from germline. The chain couples TRBV2 to TRBJ2-5; no clear D. CDR1 SNHLY and CDR2 FYNNEI come from the germline V gene. This CDR3 is built from 12 residues. CDR3 bases: TGTGCCAGCAGTGACAACCACGAGACCCAGTACTTC. This sequence encodes CASSDNHETQYF.

The V and J genes are TRBV7-9 and TRBJ1-3, with no clear D. The germline CDR1 and CDR2 sequences are SEHNR and FQNEAQ (reference sequence). The CDR3 has 16 amino acids. The V and J ends lost 0 bases and 2 bases respectively, with 11 bases between them. The CDR3 sequence is CASSLATAEAGNTIYF. The CDR3 DNA reads as TGTGCCAGCAGCTTAGCGACGGCCGAGGCTGGAAACACCATATATTTT.

This chain uses TRBV12-3 or TRBV12-4 with TRBJ1-1; tentatively, D is TRBD1 (5 bases). CDR3 size: 13 residues. Trimming pared 5 bases from V and 1 base from J, leaving 8 bases between. The CDR3 DNA is TGTGCCAGCAGTCCGACAGAGAACACTGAAGCTTTCTTT. It yields the protein CASSPTENTEAFF.

The gene calls are TRBV21-1 and TRBJ1-3. TRBV21-1 is labeled a pseudogene. CDR3 size: 15 residues. The DNA of the CDR3 is TGTGCCAGCAGCAGGAACGCCAGCTCTGGAAACACCATATATTTT. The encoded protein is CASSRNASSGNTIYF.

Only one count was recorded for this clone. V usage is TRBV27 and J usage is TRBJ1-5, with D maybe TRBD1 (5 bases). V lost 0 bases, J lost 11 bases, and 11 bases lay in between. Germline loops: CDR1 MNHEY, CDR2 SMNVEV (reference sequence). CDR3 length equals 13 residues. In DNA form, the CDR3 reads TGTGCCAGCAGTTTATCCGTTGGGGGGGCCCAGCATTTT. Translated: CASSLSVGGAQHF.

The J gene is TRBJ1-1, the V gene TRBV13, with a weak D call TRBD1 (6 bases). This CDR3 comprises 14 residues. Trimming left V 5 bases short and J 1 base short, with 11 bases between. The V gene's germline CDR1 is PRHDT and CDR2 FYEKMQ (reference sequence). CDR3 residues: CASSPGQPNTEAFF. For the CDR3, the DNA is TGTGCCAGCAGCCCAGGACAGCCGAACACTGAAGCTTTCTTT.

V and J are TRBV7-9 and TRBJ2-7; D is ambiguous. Germline values: CDR1 SEHNR, CDR2 FQNEAQ (reference sequence). The CDR3 extends over 14 amino acids. V was pared by 3 bases and J by 3 bases, with 12 bases between. The chain's CDR3 is CASSLTGPGYEQYF. CDR3 bases: TGTGCCAGCAGCTTGACCGGCCCAGGCTACGAGCAGTACTTC.

V and J are TRBV9 and TRBJ2-3; 8 bases fit TRBD2. CDR1 is SGDLS, CDR2 YYNGEE, per germline. CDR3 length equals 18 residues. V lost 3 bases and J lost 6; bases outside the gene matches: 18. CDR3 residues: CASSAGRSGTAGADTQYF. CDR3 coding DNA: TGTGCCAGCAGCGCTGGTCGGAGTGGAACAGCGGGGGCGGATACGCAGTATTTT.